A single sample is the source of the 14 T cell receptor beta chains below, sequenced in a study of CD8 T cells in ankylosing spondylitis. TCRdb analysed the 5' RACE reads with MiXCR anew, one entry per CDR3 protein. The repertoire holds approximately 110,000 distinct CDR3 sequences, with around 24% as singletons. The sequencing sample was made of synovial fluid, either unsorted or a sorted T cell fraction (not recorded which). Source of these receptors: a male donor with ankylosing spondylitis.

This clonotype has a single count. V and J are TRBV2 and TRBJ2-1, with unresolved D. Germline V gives CDR1 SNHLY, CDR2 FYNNEI. This CDR3 has 15 amino acids. V was pared by 7 bases and J by 7 bases, with 20 bases between. This CDR3 reads CASMLSGNLGNEQFF. The CDR3 DNA reads as TGTGCCAGCATGTTGTCTGGTAATTTGGGAAATGAGCAGTTCTTC.

This clonotype was found a few times. The chain carries TRBV30 and TRBJ2-6; no clear D. The germline gives CDR1 GTSNPN, CDR2 SVGIG (reference sequence). The CDR3 extends over 13 amino acids. V was trimmed by 4 bases and J by 3 bases, leaving 7 bases between them. The CDR3 sequence: CAWIGFGANVLTF. The CDR3 DNA follows: TGTGCCTGGATTGGTTTTGGGGCCAACGTCCTGACTTTC.

This clonotype was seen ten or more times. The chain employs TRBV18 and TRBJ2-1; 7 nucleotides agree with TRBD1. The CDR3 contains 12 residues. The J segment lost 6 bases and the V segment lost 5 bases, leaving 1 base of the junction unmatched. Germline lookup yields CDR1 KGHSH and CDR2 LQKENI. DNA for the CDR3: TGTGCCAGCTCAAGACAGGGCAATGAGCAGTTCTTC. Its protein is CASSRQGNEQFF.

This clonotype came up a few times. The chain recombines TRBV11-2 with TRBJ2-6; D is unclear. V was shortened by 1 base and J by 0 bases, with 10 bases between the two germline ends. This CDR3 contains 17 residues. CDR1 is SGHAT, CDR2 FQNNGV, per germline. CDR3 DNA: TGTGCCAGCAGCTTAGGCGGAACACTCTCTGGGGCCAACGTCCTGACTTTC. Translating gives CASSLGGTLSGANVLTF.

The chain carries TRBV7-2 and TRBJ2-1, with 7 bases fitting TRBD2. With V trimmed by 1 base and J by 7 bases, 10 bases remained unmatched. The CDR3 contains 16 residues. The V gene's germline CDR1 is SGHTA and CDR2 FQGNSA. CDR3 nucleotides: TGTGCCAGCAGCTTAGTAAGAGCGGGAAGTAGGAATGAGCAGTTCTTC. Translated, it gives CASSLVRAGSRNEQFF.

The chain employs TRBV27 and TRBJ1-4, with a tentative D call TRBD1 (6 bases). This CDR3 comprises 15 residues. From germline, CDR1 is MNHEY and CDR2 SMNVEV (reference sequence). V shed 4 bases and J shed 12 bases, with 21 bases lying between them. In nucleotides, the CDR3 is TGTGCCAGCAGTTCACAGGGTCCCTCCAGAGACGAACTGTTTTTT. This gives the protein CASSSQGPSRDELFF.

V gene TRBV6-1 combines with J gene TRBJ1-2, with a weak D call TRBD1 (5 bases). With 4 bases removed from V and 6 bases from J, the gap between germline ends came to 12 bases. The CDR3 has 13 amino acids. CDR1 and CDR2 (germline): MNHNS, SASEGT. The DNA of the CDR3 is TGTGCCAGCAGTGGAGGGACCCCTCATGGCTACACCTTC. Protein: CASSGGTPHGYTF.

The sample holds a few counts of this clonotype. This sequence joins TRBV30 and TRBJ2-7, with 7 bases that match TRBD2. V shed 4 bases, J shed 12 bases, and the junction held 6 bases outside the gene matches. Germline lookup yields CDR1 GTSNPN and CDR2 SVGIG (reference sequence). This CDR3 region has 10 residues. The CDR3 is CAWTFASGYF. The CDR3 DNA reads as TGTGCCTGGACCTTTGCTAGCGGGTACTTC. Full variable domain (outside the CDR3, taken from reference TRBV30 and TRBJ2-7): SQTIHQWPATLVQPVGSPLSLECTVEGTSNPNLYWYRQAAGRGLQLLFYSVGIGQISSEVPQNLSASRPQDRQFILSSKKLLLSDSGFYLCAWTFASGYFGPGTRLTVT.

The chain employs TRBV20-1 and TRBJ2-2; 7 nucleotides agree with TRBD1. The CDR3 extends over 15 amino acids. CDR1 DFQATT and CDR2 SNEGSKA come from the germline V gene (reference sequence). The V segment lost 0 bases and the J segment 4 bases; nucleotides outside the gene matches: 5. The CDR3 nucleotides read TGCAGTGCTAGAGAATACAGGGGAGCCACCGGGGAGCTGTTTTTT. Amino acids: CSAREYRGATGELFF.

At least ten counts were recorded for this clonotype. The gene calls are TRBV7-9 and TRBJ1-1, with 8 bases fitting TRBD1. CDR1 SEHNR and CDR2 FQNEAQ come from the germline V gene (reference sequence). V trimming: 5 bases; J trimming: 5 bases; junction bases outside the gene matches: 7. CDR3 length: 14 amino acids. CDR3 in DNA: TGTGCCAGCAGCCTAGGACAGGGAAAAACTGAAGCTTTCTTT. It is translated as CASSLGQGKTEAFF.

The chain has TRBV29-1 and TRBJ2-3; 7 bases align to TRBD2. CDR1 is SQVTM and CDR2 is ANQGSEA in the germline V gene. Trimming at V came to 8 bases and at J to 4 bases, leaving 9 bases not matched to a gene. The CDR3 loop spans 13 amino acids. The CDR3: CSSSGAGADTQYF. CDR3 nucleotides: TGCAGCTCCAGCGGGGCGGGAGCAGATACGCAGTATTTT.

This chain joins TRBV11-3 and TRBJ2-5, with D possibly TRBD1 on 6 matching bases. Trimming shortened V by 1 base and J by 5 bases, and 14 bases separated the two germline ends. The CDR3 has 15 amino acids. In germline, CDR1 is SGHNT, CDR2 YENEEA. CDR3 in DNA: TGTGCCAGCAGCTTAGGTTGGAATAGGGGGGAGACCCAGTACTTC. It specifies CASSLGWNRGETQYF.

This clonotype was picked up a small number of times. The V and J genes are TRBV24-1 and TRBJ2-2, with TRBD2 matching 7 bases. From germline, CDR1 is KGHDR and CDR2 SFDVKD. The CDR3 is 16 amino acids. The junction had 6 bases not matched to a gene; V was cut back by 2 bases and J by 4 bases. The CDR3 DNA is TGTGCCACCAGTGATTCCCGAGCGGGAAGCACCGGGGAGCTGTTTTTT. The encoded protein is CATSDSRAGSTGELFF.

The chain employs TRBV9 and TRBJ2-6, with 10 bases identical to TRBD1. Germline values: CDR1 SGDLS, CDR2 YYNGEE. The V gene end was trimmed by 0 bases and the J gene end by 2 bases; junction bases not matched to a gene: 5. The CDR3 contains 18 residues. CDR3 bases: TGTGCCAGCAGCGTAGCTATCGGGACAGGGGCTGGGGCCAACGTCCTGACTTTC. Translation: CASSVAIGTGAGANVLTF.